This T cell receptor (beta chain) derives from a study of blood T cell repertoires in COVID-19. Across the study: Samples came from the United States, Italy and Spain, spanning acute and convalescent COVID-19. From T cells, B-cell-depleted T cells, or PBMCs came the material, which was cDNA or gDNA.

Germline CDR1 reads GTSNPN; CDR2 reads SVGIG (reference sequence). This CDR3 is built from 14 residues. V trimming: 1 base; J trimming: 7 bases; junction bases outside the gene matches: 3. Per the original methods: Estimation of nucleated cell counts relied on the amplification of reference gene primers. Assay used: immunoSEQ multiplex PCR; TCRdb lists only in-frame clones, some missing. V and J calls and clone size follow that table, whereas D and trimming were derived from the DNA. Of about 240,000 clones in the sample, 87% were seen once. Sequencing was done on a sample of peripheral blood. This TCR was sampled from a man between 60 and 75 years old who had recovered from COVID-19. The genes are TRBV30 and TRBJ2-4; 11 bases fit TRBD1. CDR3: CAWSGDRGVNIQYF. In nucleotides, the CDR3 is TGTGCCTGGAGTGGGGACAGGGGGGTGAACATTCAGTACTTC.